These 31 T cell receptor beta chains were all obtained from the same sample, sequenced in a study of vaccination and CD4 T cells after COVID-19. The Oncomine TCR Beta short-read assay was applied to DNA of cultured CD4+ T cells. TCRdb passed the PCR reads through MiXCR, listing each CDR3 protein once. The sample carries approximately 15,000 distinct CDR3 sequences, around 48% recorded once. Treatment: approximately nine-day PBMC culture with coronavirus spike peptide pools or control peptides (ViraFEST assay). Their recognized antigens are unknown. Here the sequenced sample was CD4+ T cells from blood, cultured in vitro, taken before SARS-CoV-2 vaccination. These receptor sequences come from a human donor who had recovered from COVID-19.

This chain links TRBV7-8 with TRBJ1-1; D may be TRBD1 (6 bases). This CDR3 comprises 13 residues. V lost 5 bases and J 4 bases, leaving 11 bases between the germline ends. The germline gives CDR1 SGHVS, CDR2 FQNEAQ. The chain's CDR3 is CASSRGGSTEAFF. CDR3 sequence (DNA): TGTGCCAGCAGCCGAGGGGGAAGCACTGAAGCTTTCTTT.

The chain joins TRBV25-1 to TRBJ2-5; maybe TRBD2 (6 bases). The germline V gene encodes CDR1 MGHDK and CDR2 SYGVNS. CDR3 length: 13 residues. The CDR3 protein is CTTAAEGRETQYF. The CDR3 DNA sequence: TGTACGACAGCCGCGGAGGGGCGGGAGACCCAGTACTTC.

This clonotype has just one count. CDR3 sequence (DNA): TGTGCCAGCAGTTTGGGGACCACATGGGGGGACCCCTACGAGCAGTACTTC. This encodes CASSLGTTWGDPYEQYF. The J gene is TRBJ2-7, the V gene TRBV12-3 or TRBV12-4, with D maybe TRBD2 (6 bases). V was shortened by 3 bases and J by 2 bases, with 20 bases between the two germline ends. The CDR3 consists of 17 residues.

The CDR3 DNA follows: TGTGCCAGCAGTTTGGTCCTAGGAGGGGCGGAGACCCAGTACTTC. Translation gives CASSLVLGGAETQYF. The chain uses TRBV28 and TRBJ2-5; a weak D match, TRBD2 (6 bases). The CDR3 is 15 amino acids. Trimming shortened V by 3 bases and J by 5 bases, and 16 bases separated the two germline ends. Germline V gene data show CDR1 as MDHEN and CDR2 as SYDVKM.

The J gene is TRBJ2-3, the V gene TRBV28, with TRBD2 matching over 8 bases. The CDR3 consists of 14 residues. J lost 8 bases, V lost 7 bases, and 11 bases had no gene match. Germline lookup yields CDR1 MDHEN and CDR2 SYDVKM. CDR3 protein: CASIRTGLASTQYF. The CDR3 nucleotides are TGTGCCAGCATCCGAACAGGACTAGCTAGTACGCAGTATTTT. Together with reference TRBV28 and TRBJ2-3, the CDR3 gives the full variable domain: DVKVTQSSRYLVKRTGEKVFLECVQDMDHENMFWYRQDPGLGLRLIYFSYDVKMKEKGDIPEGYSVSREKKERFSLILESASTNQTSMYLCASIRTGLASTQYFGPGTRLTVL.

DNA of the CDR3: TGTGCCAGCAGTTACTCGGACACCTACGAGCAGTACTTC. Protein: CASSYSDTYEQYF. This chain uses TRBV6-2 or TRBV6-3 with TRBJ2-7, with D maybe TRBD1 (5 bases). This CDR3 is built from 13 residues. Germline V gene lookup returns CDR1 MNHEY and CDR2 SVGEGT. The V end was cut by 0 bases, the J end by 2 bases, with 5 bases between.

The chain uses TRBV30 and TRBJ2-3; possibly TRBD2 for D (6 bases). CDR1 and CDR2 from the germline V gene are GTSNPN and SVGIG (reference sequence). V lost 2 bases to trimming and J lost 4 bases, with 13 bases between them. This CDR3 has 14 amino acids. In DNA, the CDR3 is TGTGCCTGGAGTTGGGGGGACGGAGCAGATACGCAGTATTTT. Translated: CAWSWGDGADTQYF.

V gene TRBV20-1 combines with J gene TRBJ1-1; 7 nucleotides align to TRBD1. The CDR3 sequence is 15 residues long. Germline assignment: CDR1 DFQATT and CDR2 SNEGSKA (reference sequence). V lost 5 bases, J lost 4 bases, and 13 bases stayed unmatched. The CDR3 sequence: CSAYPGQRGGTEAFF. The CDR3, as DNA: TGCAGTGCTTACCCGGGACAGCGGGGGGGCACTGAAGCTTTCTTT.

The chain carries TRBV6-2 or TRBV6-3 and TRBJ2-1; no clear D. With 6 bases removed from V and 2 bases from J, the gap between germline ends came to 11 bases. There are 14 residues in the CDR3. Germline V gene data show CDR1 as MNHEY and CDR2 as SVGEGT. CDR3 sequence reads: CASSRTNTYNEQFF. The CDR3 DNA follows: TGTGCCAGCAGCCGGACGAATACCTACAATGAGCAGTTCTTC.

This clonotype was observed a handful of times. The rearrangement uses TRBV20-1 and TRBJ2-1, with no clear D. The V and J ends lost 1 base and 3 bases respectively, with 16 bases between them. CDR1 is DFQATT, CDR2 SNEGSKA, per germline (reference sequence). This CDR3 spans 16 amino acids. CDR3 DNA sequence: TGCAGTGCTAGAGTGAGGACCCCCGCCGTCTACAATGAGCAGTTCTTC. Its protein product is CSARVRTPAVYNEQFF.

The chain carries TRBV19 and TRBJ2-3; a weak D match, TRBD1 (5 bases). The germline V gene encodes CDR1 LNHDA and CDR2 SQIVND (reference sequence). Trimming cost V 5 bases and J 11 bases, with 17 bases left between them. The CDR3 runs 13 residues. The CDR3 DNA is TGTGCCAGTAGTCAACCCGACAGTGGCATGCAGTATTTT. Translating it yields CASSQPDSGMQYF.

The V call is TRBV27, the J call TRBJ2-3; the match to TRBD1 covers 7 bases. Germline assignment: CDR1 MNHEY and CDR2 SMNVEV (reference sequence). J was trimmed by 0 bases and V by 5 bases; bases with no gene match: 8. The CDR3 loop spans 16 amino acids. For the CDR3, the DNA is TGTGCCAGCAGTCTCAACAGGGGATATAGCACAGATACGCAGTATTTT. Its translation: CASSLNRGYSTDTQYF.

The chain couples TRBV20-1 to TRBJ1-6, with D perhaps matching TRBD1 (6 bases). With 1 base removed from V and 10 bases from J, the gap between germline ends came to 23 bases. The CDR3 is 17 amino acids. CDR1 and CDR2 (germline): DFQATT, SNEGSKA (reference sequence). The CDR3 nucleotides are TGCAGTGCTAGAGCACCCGGTCCACCCGCAGGGGTATCACCCCTCCACTTT. Its protein is CSARAPGPPAGVSPLHF.

The chain has TRBV6-1 and TRBJ2-2; 13 bases line up with TRBD2. CDR1 MNHNS and CDR2 SASEGT come from the germline V gene. This CDR3 is 15 amino acids long. The V and J ends lost 5 bases and 5 bases, in that order; junction bases with no gene match: 2. The chain's CDR3 is CASSQGLAGTGELFF. The CDR3 DNA follows: TGTGCCAGCAGTCAGGGACTAGCGGGAACCGGGGAGCTGTTTTTT.

This clonotype has just a few counts. The V and J genes are TRBV7-2 and TRBJ2-1; TRBD2 agrees at 8 bases. CDR1 and CDR2 (germline): SGHTA, FQGNSA. Trimming took 4 bases from V and 6 from J; bases not matched to a gene: 11. The CDR3 has 16 amino acids. Written as DNA, the CDR3 is TGTGCCAGCAGCTCCGGGGGGGGTCAGATAGGCAATGAGCAGTTCTTC. Translation gives CASSSGGGQIGNEQFF.

The rearrangement uses TRBV10-1 and TRBJ2-2; D is ambiguous. Germline values: CDR1 WNHNN, CDR2 SYGVQD (reference sequence). Trimming left V 0 bases short and J 5 bases short, with 4 bases between. This CDR3 contains 13 residues. CDR3 in amino acids: CASSESGTGELFF. The CDR3 DNA sequence: TGCGCCAGCAGTGAGTCTGGGACCGGGGAGCTGTTTTTT.

The gene calls are TRBV7-9 and TRBJ1-6; 8 nucleotides match TRBD1. The V gene end was trimmed by 6 bases and the J gene end by 9 bases; junction bases not matched to a gene: 7. The CDR3 contains 14 residues. Germline assignment: CDR1 SEHNR and CDR2 FQNEAQ (reference sequence). This CDR3 is CASSIGQGSSPLHF. The CDR3 coding sequence is TGTGCCAGCAGTATCGGACAGGGAAGTTCACCCCTCCACTTT. The variable domain in full, with the rest retrieved from reference TRBV7-9 and TRBJ1-6, is DTGVSQNPRHKITKRGQNVTFRCDPISEHNRLYWYRQTLGQGPEFLTYFQNEAQLEKSRLLSDRFSAERPKGSFSTLEIQRTEQGDSAMYLCASSIGQGSSPLHFGNGTRLTVT.

The rearrangement links TRBV6-1 to TRBJ1-2, with D possibly TRBD1 on 5 matching bases. The CDR3 extends over 13 amino acids. Trimming shortened V by 6 bases and J by 6 bases, and 14 bases separated the two germline ends. CDR1 and CDR2 (germline): MNHNS, SASEGT. CDR3 nucleotides: TGTGCCAGCAGACGGGGGGGTTCGGATGGCTACACCTTC. Amino acids: CASRRGGSDGYTF.

V gene TRBV6-2 or TRBV6-3 combines with J gene TRBJ2-7, with 8 bases fitting TRBD1. V shed 4 bases and J 6 bases; nucleotides not matched to a gene: 8. Germline V gives CDR1 MNHEY, CDR2 SVGEGT. The CDR3 consists of 14 residues. The CDR3 is CASSSRDRTFEQYF. CDR3 bases: TGTGCCAGCAGTTCACGGGACAGGACTTTCGAGCAGTACTTC.

V usage is TRBV24-1 and J usage is TRBJ2-3, with D maybe TRBD2 (5 bases). This CDR3 contains 16 residues. Germline V gene lookup returns CDR1 KGHDR and CDR2 SFDVKD. Trimming pared 0 bases from V and 0 bases from J, leaving 9 bases between. This chain's CDR3 is CATSDLDRTSTDTQYF. As DNA, the CDR3 is TGTGCCACCAGTGATTTGGACCGGACTAGCACAGATACGCAGTATTTT.

This clonotype has just a few counts. CDR3 in amino acids: CASSYQGAGANVLTF. In DNA, the CDR3 is TGCGCCAGCAGCTATCAGGGGGCTGGGGCCAACGTCCTGACTTTC. V is TRBV5-1 and J is TRBJ2-6; the match to TRBD1 covers 7 bases. This CDR3 spans 15 amino acids. Germline CDR1 SGHRS, CDR2 YFSETQ. The junction had 2 bases not matched to a gene; V was cut back by 3 bases and J by 2 bases.

The genes are TRBV18 and TRBJ1-4, with 11 bases matching TRBD1. Trimming took 8 bases from V and 6 from J; bases not matched to a gene: 2. CDR3 size: 13 residues. CDR1 KGHSH and CDR2 LQKENI come from the germline V gene. CDR3 bases: TGTGCCAGCGGACAGGGGGCTCATGAAAAACTGTTTTTT. This gives the protein CASGQGAHEKLFF.

The V call is TRBV15, the J call TRBJ2-7; D is possibly TRBD1 (6 bases). With 1 base removed from V and 3 bases from J, the gap between germline ends came to 13 bases. This CDR3 spans 15 amino acids. The V gene's germline CDR1 is LNHNV and CDR2 YYDKDF (reference sequence). The CDR3 DNA reads TGTGCCACCAGCAGAGCAGGGGCGGCTGACTACGAGCAGTACTTC. Residues: CATSRAGAADYEQYF.

The chain links TRBV15 to TRBJ2-7, with D hard to call. CDR1 is LNHNV, CDR2 YYDKDF, per germline (reference sequence). This CDR3 has 15 amino acids. With 0 bases removed from V and 1 base from J, the gap between germline ends came to 10 bases. The CDR3: CATSRDLGQSYEQYF. Here the CDR3 DNA reads TGTGCCACCAGCAGAGATCTGGGCCAGTCCTACGAGCAGTACTTC.

The table lists this clonotype with a few counts. The V and J genes are TRBV5-1 and TRBJ1-6; D not resolved. V dropped 5 bases and J dropped 9 bases, with 18 bases sitting between them. Germline loops: CDR1 SGHRS, CDR2 YFSETQ. This CDR3 spans 15 amino acids. CDR3 amino acids: CASSSDGPEGSPLHF. The CDR3 coding sequence is TGCGCCAGCAGTAGTGACGGCCCTGAGGGTTCACCCCTCCACTTT.

The chain recombines TRBV12-3 or TRBV12-4 with TRBJ2-1, with 13 nucleotides matching TRBD2. The ends lost 5 bases at V and 8 bases at J; junction bases unmatched: 9. The CDR3 loop spans 16 amino acids. CDR3 nucleotides: TGTGCCAGCAGTCCCAAGACTAGCGGGAGGATCGATGAGCAGTTCTTC. Its translation: CASSPKTSGRIDEQFF.

This clonotype appeared a few times. The gene calls are TRBV9 and TRBJ2-5, with D tentatively TRBD2 (7 bases). The CDR3 is 16 residues long. Germline-derived CDR1 and CDR2 are SGDLS and YYNGEE. V lost 3 bases to trimming and J lost 5 bases, with 20 bases between them. In nucleotides, the CDR3 is TGTGCCAGCAGCGGATTAGGGGGAGGGCTTGGGGAGACCCAGTACTTC. Translation gives CASSGLGGGLGETQYF.

CDR3 region: CASSLRGLVTEAFF. CDR3 nucleotides: TGTGCCAGCAGTTTACGAGGGTTGGTCACTGAAGCTTTCTTT. The J gene is TRBJ1-1, the V gene TRBV28; D is uncertain. V lost 2 bases and J 4 bases, leaving 11 bases between the germline ends. CDR3 length: 14 amino acids. CDR1 is MDHEN and CDR2 is SYDVKM in the germline V gene.

The gene calls are TRBV7-9 and TRBJ2-7; 7 bases agree with TRBD1. The length of the CDR3 is 14 residues. Germline V gene data show CDR1 as SEHNR and CDR2 as FQNEAQ (reference sequence). Germline trimming cut 3 bases from V and 0 bases from J; bases unmatched to any gene: 2. DNA of the CDR3: TGTGCCAGCAGCTTGAGGGACAGCTCCTACGAGCAGTACTTC. This translates into CASSLRDSSYEQYF.

This chain joins TRBV9 and TRBJ2-5; 11 bases are shared with TRBD2. This CDR3 is 14 amino acids long. Looked up from germline, CDR1 is SGDLS and CDR2 is YYNGEE. Losses at the gene ends were 4 bases for V and 3 bases for J; bases not matched to a gene: 2. For the CDR3, the DNA is TGTGCCAGCAGCAAGACTAGCGGGAAAGAGACCCAGTACTTC. It codes for CASSKTSGKETQYF.

This rearrangement joins TRBV6-5 to TRBJ2-3; 7 bases match TRBD1. Germline V gives CDR1 MNHEY, CDR2 SVGAGI. This CDR3 spans 13 amino acids. J was trimmed by 4 bases and V by 4 bases; bases with no gene match: 2. The CDR3 is CASSWQGADTQYF. Written as DNA, the CDR3 is TGTGCCAGCAGTTGGCAGGGGGCAGATACGCAGTATTTT.